What follows is one T cell receptor beta chain and its context. In its sample, this clonotype was seen a few times. Its antigen remains unidentified. No much larger clonotype is one base removed from it; base qualities were not supplied. Counted from cysteine to phenylalanine, this CDR3 has 14 amino acids. Here the CDR3 DNA is all that survives: 42 bases in frame from base 1. For CDR1 and CDR2, the germline V gene lists SGHRS and YFSETQ. Trimming costs V 6 bases and J 2 bases, and their ends lie 12 bases apart. This sample was included in a study of CD8 T cells in ankylosing spondylitis (dated 2017 in TCRdb). Regarding the complete study: The study set out to find disease-linked TCR variants by profiling T cell receptor beta repertoires in ankylosing spondylitis patients and healthy donors. Peripheral blood was sampled, and synovial fluid was also collected from ankylosing spondylitis patients. The full study cohort was made up of approximately 24 ankylosing spondylitis patients and 108 healthy donors.

For sequencing, an Illumina HiSeq 2500 was employed. Quantitative 5'-RACE with molecular barcodes was the method used to prepare the TCR beta libraries. The study's processing was this. A new computational method based on a probabilistic model of VDJ rearrangement was used to identify disease-linked TCR variants. The public sequencing data were trimmed at Q25 with fastp and processed into clonotypes with MiXCR by TCRdb, which kept only in-frame beta chains. Duplicate CDR3 protein sequences are folded into a single record with the most common DNA and genes. TCRdb, not the authors, supplied the V and J calls. The sample table holds 200,000 or so distinct CDR3 sequences, of which roughly 13% were seen once. 8% to 13% of the sample goes to the ten largest clones. General study outcomes and caveats: Some TCR beta motif variants had previously been reported in synovial fluid and blood of reactive arthritis patients, which suggested common disease-initiation mechanisms. A TCR beta motif made up of roughly eight highly homologous amino acid variants appeared to be characteristic of blood from ankylosing spondylitis patients. The disease-linked clones showed a CD8+ phenotype and occurred at relatively low frequencies in peripheral blood. According to the report, matched synovial fluid samples from ankylosing spondylitis patients were significantly enriched for the disease-linked clones.

This receptor was obtained from a female donor with ankylosing spondylitis or in good health (not recorded which). The sequencing sample was made of blood, either unsorted or a sorted T cell fraction (not recorded which). The rearrangement joined TRBV5-1 to TRBJ2-1; 6 matching bases give a weak D call of TRBD1. The CDR3 reads as follows: CASKNQGTYNEQFF. In nucleotide form, the sequence is TGCGCCAGCAAAAATCAGGGGACCTACAATGAGCAGTTCTTC.